This TCR beta chain was obtained from a study of PD-1 blockade in classical Hodgkin lymphoma (dated by TCRdb to 2020 to 2022). Turning to the overall study: Nivolumab dosing was 3 mg/kg intravenously every 2 weeks, continuing until either disease progression or unacceptable toxicity. A peripheral blood immune signature of response to PD-1 blockade in classical Hodgkin lymphoma was defined using TCR beta sequencing and CyTOF.

The Qiagen DNeasy kit was used to extract genomic DNA from unsorted PBMCs and from the negatively selected CD4+ and CD8+ fractions. Amplification of TCR beta CDR3 regions was done by immunoSEQ multiplex PCR with primers that anneal to V and J segments. Amplification bias was minimized using a synthetic immune receptor repertoire, and residual bias was removed computationally after sequencing. The authors processed their data as follows. Repertoire diversity was quantified as the Shannon entropy index using custom Python scripts. The unsorted, CD4+ and CD8+ repertoires were each analyzed separately, with the exception of combined analyses, where CD4+ and CD8+ sequences were merged in silico. A clone was considered expanded if an increase in frequency of at least 2-fold after treatment relative to C1D1 was found, and a pseudocount of 0.5 was applied to clones undetected at baseline. Clones with 0 or 1 copy at C1D1 were classified as singleton clones, and clones with 2 or more copies were classified as non-singleton clones. Clones expanded in unsorted samples were assigned a CD4+, CD8+ or unknown annotation through matching of protein sequences in sorted samples from the same patient. Wilcoxon tests on paired samples were used to test diversity changes from C1D1 to C4D1. TCRdb retrieved this table from immuneACCESS and kept in-frame rearrangements only. Not all clones are present; in checked studies, unresolved V genes account for under half, and no reason is known for the remainder. V, J and clone size are those of that table, while D and trimming were read from the DNA. This sample lists 32,000 or so clones; about 90% were detected once. Roughly 0.27% of the sample is in the top ten clones.

The sample's time point label, decoded: cycle 4 day 1 (C4D1), after 6 weeks of nivolumab. Every trial patient had relapsed after autologous stem cell transplantation, and cohorts A, B and C differed in prior brentuximab vedotin exposure. A Miltenyi CD4+ T cell isolation kit was used for magnetic negative selection to purify CD4+ T cells from thawed PBMCs. The trial cohort comprised about 60 patients with relapsed/refractory classical Hodgkin lymphoma whose best overall responses were complete response, partial response or progressive disease. Trial patients were treated with single-agent nivolumab in the multi-cohort phase II CheckMate 205 trial. An independent review committee assessed best overall response by applying the 2007 International Working Group response criteria. Trial PBMCs were obtained immediately prior to nivolumab initiation (C1D1) and on therapy at cycle 2 day 1 and cycle 4 day 1. After peripheral blood was drawn into 8 mL Vacutainer Cell Preparation Tubes, PBMCs were isolated by centrifugation and then cryopreserved. Purified CD4+ and CD8+ fractions were prepared only for cases with an additional available PBMC sample. Magnetically labelled cells were removed on LS columns in a quadroMACS separator, and the flow-through was retained as the purified fraction.

Broad study findings and their caveats: Baseline TCR diversity was reported to be lower in newly diagnosed patients than in healthy donors and to be lower still in relapsed/refractory patients. Diversity was lower in patients who began nivolumab less than 1 year after ASCT, so these patients were left out of later analyses to avoid confounding by immune reconstitution. The study was restricted to a single clinical trial cohort, and the causes of repertoire differences, possibly disease activity or prior therapy, were left undefined. Among trial patients, those achieving complete response had baseline diversity similar to that of newly diagnosed patients, while diversity was significantly lower in partial responders and progressors. CD4+ but not CD8+ TCR diversity rose significantly by C4D1 (p=0.0027 vs p=0.16), most apparent in complete responders (p=0.02).

With respect to this clone: Its antigen has not been determined. No much larger clonotype is one base removed from it; base qualities were not supplied.

V is cut back by 0 bases and J by 7 bases, with 6 bases in the junction unmatched. Via the germline V gene, CDR1 is KGHSH and CDR2 LQKENI. Taken from cysteine to phenylalanine, the CDR3 has 15 residues. The retained sequence is limited to the CDR3, 45 bases, with the frame set at the first base. The sequence was obtained from a human donor with classical Hodgkin lymphoma. The source material was CD4+ T cells from blood, sampled before the fourth cycle of nivolumab. The rearranged chain carries TRBV18 and TRBJ2-1, with 7 middle bases fitting TRBD2. The CDR3 region reads CASSPPAGVRNEQFF. Here is the DNA: TGTGCCAGCTCACCACCGGCGGGAGTTAGAAATGAGCAGTTCTTC. The variable domain in full, with residues beyond the CDR3 obtained from the reference TRBV18 and TRBJ2-1 genes, is NAGVMQNPRHLVRRRGQEARLRCSPMKGHSHVYWYRQLPEEGLKFMVYLQKENIIDESGMPKERFSAEFPKEGPSILRIQQVVRGDSAAYFCASSPPAGVRNEQFFGPGTRLTVL.